This T cell receptor (beta chain) comes out of a study of OX40 agonist ivuxolimab in advanced cancers. Remarks on this clone: The antigen remains undetermined.

Findings and caveats of the study: Researchers report that CD8+ T cells had, on average, more expanded clones than CD4+. The expanded peripheral T cells' antigen specificity was not determined.

Assay used: immunoSEQ multiplex PCR; TCRdb lists only in-frame clones, some missing. The sample shows approximately 74,000 clones, about three quarters of them seen only once. V gave up 4 bases and J gave up 4 bases; unmatched junction bases: 5. Germline V gene sequence: CDR1 SGHTA, CDR2 FQGNSA. The CDR3 has 14 amino acids. This chain links TRBV7-2 with TRBJ2-7, with 9 bases identical to TRBD1. This sequence originates from an adult with an advanced solid tumor such as melanoma, head and neck, liver or kidney cancer. Here the sequenced sample was CD4+ or CD8+ T cells sorted from blood, taken in a trial of the OX40 agonist ivuxolimab. The CDR3 DNA is TGTGCCAGCAGCTCTCCGGGACAGGGATACGAGCAGTACTTC. This encodes CASSSPGQGYEQYF.